The sequence of this T cell receptor (beta chain) was determined in a study of persistence of HIV-infected CD4 T cells. The study's findings and limits: CMV- and Gag-responding cells had lower TCRbeta richness than CD3/CD28-responding cells. TCR oligoclonality correlated with proviral oligoclonality in the same sorted populations.

The immunoSEQ assay was version 4, run in survey mode. Template was genomic DNA at around 9.7 ng/uL, with up to 1 ug used per sample. Profiling relied on immunoSEQ multiplex PCR, and the TCRdb table lists in-frame clones only, not all of them. The table includes some 16,000 clones, less than 65% detected once. For this clone: What it binds is unknown.

The V and J ends lost 6 bases and 5 bases, in that order; junction bases with no gene match: 18. The CDR3 contains 17 residues. Germline CDR1 reads SGHDT; CDR2 reads YYEEEE. Cells were stimulated with CMV-infected fibroblast lysates at roughly 10 ug/mL. Sorting selected CD4+ T cells upregulating both CD40 ligand and CD69. Donors were HIV-1-infected adults who began suppressive ART during chronic infection. The sequence derives from an adult woman with HIV who was CMV-seropositive. This chain links TRBV5-6 with TRBJ1-1; 8 bases line up with TRBD1. The specimen comprised CD4+ T cells sorted from PBMCs after 18-hour stimulation, sampled from a patient who received antiretroviral therapy. The CDR3 loop is CASTAGDRRLMGTEAFF. DNA of the CDR3: TGTGCCAGCACTGCCGGGGACAGGAGATTAATGGGGACTGAAGCTTTCTTT.